These 23 T cell receptor beta chains were all obtained from the same sample, sequenced in a study of prognosis after radiotherapy for stage I lung cancer (dated by TCRdb to 2020 to 2023). Sequencing relied on an Illumina HiSeq 3000. Two rounds of multiplex PCR on genomic DNA were used to amplify the TCR beta CDR3 region. In the first PCR round, primers specific to each TRBV and TRBJ gene were used, and the primer sequences were filed in Chinese patent CN105087789A. TCRdb handled the public reads itself, with Q25 trimming in fastp and clone calling in MiXCR, and kept productive beta chains. Every distinct CDR3 protein forms one entry, paired with its most common genes and DNA. The table for this sample lists 30,000 to 35,000 distinct CDR3 sequences; about 33% of them were counted only once. The ten largest clones take up about 33% of the sample. Material: PBMCs, obtained before or after stereotactic body radiation therapy (not recorded which). The receptors shown here come from a donor of 50 years or more with non-small cell lung cancer.

As to this clonotype: A much larger clone lies a single base off, so this may be a read error. The chain is built from TRBV6-2 or TRBV6-3 and TRBJ1-5; D gene unclear. From germline, CDR1 is MNHEY and CDR2 SVGEGT. The CDR3 runs 15 residues. V was trimmed by 6 bases and J by 3 bases, leaving 15 bases between them. CDR3 amino acids: CASSPRYTYNQPQHF. In nucleotides, the CDR3 is TGTGCCAGCAGCCCAAGGTATACCTACAATCAGCCCCAGCATTTT.

This clonotype was seen repeatedly, ten times or more. This chain joins TRBV28 and TRBJ1-3, with 7 positions matching TRBD1. This CDR3 contains 14 residues. With 6 bases clipped from V and 2 bases from J, the junction kept 4 bases outside the gene matches. Germline CDR1 MDHEN, CDR2 SYDVKM. CDR3: CASSPGTAGNTIYF. The CDR3 DNA sequence: TGTGCCAGCAGCCCCGGGACAGCTGGAAACACCATATATTTT.

The sample holds a few counts of this clonotype. It is likely a read error: a sequence one base away is far more abundant. The chain uses TRBV6-2 or TRBV6-3 and TRBJ2-1; D not resolved. CDR3 length: 14 residues. Germline CDR1 reads MNHEY; CDR2 reads SVGEGT. V dropped 6 bases and J dropped 7 bases, with 16 bases sitting between them. The CDR3 region has the DNA TGTGCCAGCAGCCATACAGTGGCGCTTAATGAGCAGTTCTTC. The encoded protein is CASSHTVALNEQFF.

V usage is TRBV12-3 or TRBV12-4 and J usage is TRBJ2-7, with unresolved D. V lost 5 bases to trimming and J lost 4 bases, with 15 bases between them. CDR3 length: 14 amino acids. The CDR3 bases are TGTGCCAGCAGTCCACGACATTGGCAATACGAGCAGTACTTC. This codes for CASSPRHWQYEQYF.

This clonotype was detected ten times or more. The CDR3 protein is CATSDSGVHQPQHF. The CDR3, as DNA: TGTGCCACCAGTGATTCAGGGGTCCATCAGCCCCAGCATTTT. This chain joins TRBV24-1 and TRBJ1-5, with a weak D call TRBD1 (6 bases). This CDR3 is 14 amino acids long. V lost 2 bases to trimming and J lost 5 bases, with 9 bases between them. CDR1 KGHDR and CDR2 SFDVKD come from the germline V gene.

In the case of this clonotype: A read error is the likely source, as a far larger clone sits one nucleotide away. The rearrangement links TRBV19 to TRBJ2-5; tentatively, D is TRBD2 (5 bases). CDR1 LNHDA and CDR2 SQIVND come from the germline V gene (reference sequence). The CDR3 extends over 12 amino acids. V was clipped by 1 base and J by 12 bases, with 12 bases between them. The CDR3, as DNA: TGTGCCAGTAGTATAGGAGGGAACGAGAAGTACTTC. It translates to CASSIGGNEKYF.

The table lists this clonotype with many counts. The chain recombines TRBV11-2 with TRBJ2-5, with 13 nucleotides matching TRBD2. The CDR3 is made up of 15 amino acids. Germline V gene data show CDR1 as SGHAT and CDR2 as FQNNGV. J gave up 7 bases and V 6 bases, and 8 bases lay outside the gene matches. The CDR3: CASRATSGRVLTQYF. In nucleotides, the CDR3 is TGTGCCAGCAGGGCTACTAGCGGGAGGGTCCTGACCCAGTACTTC.

This clonotype was seen ten or more times. The V and J genes are TRBV27 and TRBJ2-3; tentatively, D is TRBD1 (6 bases). From germline, CDR1 is MNHEY and CDR2 SMNVEV (reference sequence). V was clipped by 2 bases and J by 8 bases, with 8 bases between them. This CDR3 is built from 12 residues. Here the CDR3 DNA reads TGTGCCAGCAGTTTACGAGGGGGTACGCAGTATTTT. This encodes CASSLRGGTQYF.

Notes on this clonotype: This could be a read error, since a much larger clone is one nucleotide away. The chain is built from TRBV19 and TRBJ1-1; TRBD1 is a possible D gene (5 bases). CDR3 length equals 14 residues. The V gene lost 4 bases and the J gene lost 1 base, with 10 bases spanning the gap. CDR1 is LNHDA and CDR2 is SQIVND in the germline V gene (reference sequence). CDR3 amino acids: CASSKGPGNTEAFF. In nucleotides, the CDR3 is TGTGCCAGTAGTAAGGGGCCAGGGAACACTGAAGCTTTCTTT.

This clonotype was recorded many times. This rearrangement joins TRBV5-1 to TRBJ1-2; no clear D. Trimming took 0 bases from V and 4 from J, leaving 7 bases between them. Germline V CDR1 and CDR2: SGHRS, YFSETQ. The CDR3 contains 13 residues. DNA of the CDR3: TGCGCCAGCAGCTTGGAGTCTGGCTATGGCTACACCTTC. This codes for CASSLESGYGYTF.

About this clonotype itself: The junction and the germline gene differ at one end; a read error may be behind it. The J gene is TRBJ2-7, the V gene TRBV20-1; TRBD1 is a possible D gene (5 bases). The CDR3 spans 14 residues. Germline CDR1 and CDR2: DFQATT and SNEGSKA (reference sequence). CDR3: CSSRGRQGSYEQYF. CDR3 in DNA: TGCAGTTCTAGAGGTCGGCAGGGTTCCTACGAGCAGTATTTC.

This clonotype showed up just a few times. V gene TRBV18 combines with J gene TRBJ2-1; D possibly corresponds to TRBD1 (6 bases). The CDR3 spans 15 residues. Trimming shortened V by 0 bases and J by 6 bases, and 12 bases separated the two germline ends. Germline lookup yields CDR1 KGHSH and CDR2 LQKENI. In nucleotides, the CDR3 is TGTGCCAGCTCACCACCTAACAGGGCACGCAATGAGCAGTTCTTC. It codes for CASSPPNRARNEQFF.

This clonotype was detected ten times or more. The rearrangement links TRBV5-6 to TRBJ2-3, with TRBD2 matching 7 bases. V was pared by 5 bases and J by 2 bases, with 8 bases of the junction left unmatched. This CDR3 region has 15 residues. Germline-derived CDR1 and CDR2 are SGHDT and YYEEEE. The CDR3 here is CASRDERGNTDTQYF. The CDR3 bases are TGTGCCAGCAGGGACGAGCGGGGAAACACAGATACGCAGTATTTT.

Ten or more counts support this clonotype. The CDR3 here is CASSLSGGTDTQYF. The CDR3 coding sequence is TGTGCCAGCAGCTTGTCGGGAGGAACAGATACGCAGTATTTT. V and J are TRBV5-4 and TRBJ2-3; 7 nucleotides match TRBD2. CDR1 is SGHNT and CDR2 is YYREEE in the germline V gene (reference sequence). The CDR3 runs to 14 residues. V was pared by 1 base and J by 3 bases, with 2 bases of the junction left unmatched.

This clonotype was counted only a few times. This may stem from a read error, because a much larger clone lies one nucleotide away. The J gene is TRBJ1-4, the V gene TRBV6-4, with D maybe TRBD1 (6 bases). Germline V gene data show CDR1 as MRHNA and CDR2 as SNTAGT. The CDR3 contains 11 residues. CDR3 sequence: CARRQDRVRYF. The CDR3 DNA follows: TGTGCCAGAAGACAGGACCGGGTCCGCTATTTT.

The V gene is TRBV4-2, the J gene TRBJ2-5; D perhaps matches TRBD1 (5 bases). CDR3 length: 17 amino acids. Trimming removed 5 bases at V and 5 bases at J, with 24 bases between. Per germline, CDR1 LGHNA and CDR2 YNFKEQ. CDR3 nucleotide sequence: TGTGCCAGCAGCTTCAAGGGAACAGGCCCCGAAGGGGAGACCCAGTACTTC. Protein: CASSFKGTGPEGETQYF.

The chain is built from TRBV27 and TRBJ2-3, with no clear D. The CDR3 sequence is 16 residues long. Germline CDR1 and CDR2: MNHEY and SMNVEV (reference sequence). V was clipped by 0 bases and J by 1 base, with 11 bases between them. CDR3 amino acids: CASSLSLGGRTDTQYF. CDR3 DNA sequence: TGTGCCAGCAGTTTATCGTTGGGTGGACGCACAGATACGCAGTATTTT.

The chain couples TRBV2 to TRBJ2-7; tentative D call: TRBD2 (5 bases). V was shortened by 9 bases and J by 1 base, with 16 bases between the two germline ends. The CDR3 extends over 14 amino acids. Germline V CDR1 and CDR2: SNHLY, FYNNEI. The CDR3 spells CASSVERRSYEQYF. The DNA of the CDR3 is TGTGCCAGTTCCGTGGAGCGGCGGTCCTACGAGCAGTACTTC.

This sequence joins TRBV6-1 and TRBJ1-2; D perhaps matches TRBD1 (6 bases). Germline V gene sequence: CDR1 MNHNS, CDR2 SASEGT. Trimming shortened V by 2 bases and J by 5 bases, and 12 bases separated the two germline ends. This CDR3 region has 14 residues. CDR3 bases: TGTGCCAGCAGTGAAACGGGGGACAATTATGGCTACACCTTC. Its translation is CASSETGDNYGYTF.

In its sample, this clonotype was seen many times. This chain links TRBV11-2 with TRBJ2-6; 14 bases are a match to TRBD2. The J segment lost 0 bases and the V segment lost 5 bases, leaving 6 bases of the junction unmatched. There are 19 residues in the CDR3. Germline assignment: CDR1 SGHAT and CDR2 FQNNGV. The CDR3 loop reads CASSPLGTSGSSGANVLTF. CDR3 DNA sequence: TGTGCCAGCAGCCCCCTGGGGACTAGCGGGAGCTCTGGGGCCAACGTCCTGACTTTC.

This clonotype showed up many times. The chain links TRBV30 to TRBJ1-1; 9 nucleotides align to TRBD1. Trimming took 3 bases from V and 5 from J; bases not matched to a gene: 7. This CDR3 spans 14 amino acids. Germline CDR1 is GTSNPN and CDR2 is SVGIG (reference sequence). This CDR3 reads CAWRAWTGDTEAFF. CDR3 in DNA: TGTGCCTGGAGAGCATGGACAGGGGATACTGAAGCTTTCTTT.

This clonotype has a count of ten or more. The chain recombines TRBV5-1 with TRBJ2-7; D is possibly TRBD1 (5 bases). The germline V gene has CDR1 SGHRS and CDR2 YFSETQ. V lost 2 bases and J 1 base, leaving 10 bases between the germline ends. CDR3 length: 14 amino acids. The CDR3 loop is CASSFLRESYEQYF. The CDR3 coding sequence is TGCGCCAGCAGCTTCCTCAGGGAATCCTACGAGCAGTACTTC.

Note on this clonotype: This likely reflects a read error, since a far larger clone is one base away. This CDR3 reads CASSFFTSGDIEQFF. The CDR3 region has the DNA TGTGCCAGCAGTTTTTTTACTAGCGGGGATATTGAGCAGTTCTTC. This sequence joins TRBV12-3 or TRBV12-4 and TRBJ2-5; TRBD2 matches at 10 bases. The last part of the DNA fits TRBJ2-1 better; the J call may be wrong. This CDR3 contains 15 residues.